One and the same sample provided the 21 T cell receptor beta chains below, sequenced in a study of Ad26.COV2.S vaccination and SARS-CoV-2 variants. TCRdb's table, derived via immunoSEQ multiplex PCR, lists solely in-frame clones and lacks some. The top ten hold about 10% of the sample, which has about 240,000 clones, 88% seen once. Treatment meaning: roughly 19 received Ad26.COV2.S at low or high dose, single or two shots; about 5 received placebo; per-sample allocation not given. After the first vaccine or placebo injection, samples were drawn on day 63. This specimen was peripheral blood, taken in a trial of Ad26.COV2.S vaccine versus placebo. The source of these receptors is a person between 18 and 65 years old who received the Ad26.COV2.S COVID-19 vaccine or a placebo.

This chain uses TRBV6-2 or TRBV6-3 with TRBJ1-6; D possibly corresponds to TRBD1 (5 bases). This CDR3 has 16 amino acids. V lost 2 bases and J lost 10, with 18 bases in between. The V gene's germline CDR1 is MNHEY and CDR2 SVGEGT. The CDR3 region is CASSYGPQGLVSPLHF. As DNA, the CDR3 is TGTGCCAGCAGTTACGGGCCCCAGGGATTGGTGTCACCCCTCCACTTT.

V is TRBV6-5 and J is TRBJ1-2; TRBD1 agrees at 9 bases. CDR1 and CDR2 from the germline V gene are MNHEY and SVGAGI. V gave up 8 bases and J gave up 7 bases; unmatched junction bases: 5. The CDR3 runs to 12 residues. CDR3 sequence reads: CASHTGGSGYTF. The DNA of the CDR3 is TGTGCCAGCCACACAGGGGGCAGTGGCTACACCTTC.

A single count supports this clone. The gene calls are TRBV28 and TRBJ2-7; possibly TRBD2 for D (6 bases). The ends were cut back, 4 bases at V and 1 base at J, with 8 bases in the middle. The germline V gene encodes CDR1 MDHEN and CDR2 SYDVKM. CDR3 length: 13 residues. The CDR3 DNA sequence: TGTGCCAGCAGTTCGGGGGTTTCCTACGAGCAGTACTTC. This encodes CASSSGVSYEQYF.

This chain uses TRBV21-1 with TRBJ2-1; TRBD2, the table's D call, was not compared with the DNA. TRBV21-1 is a listed pseudogene. The CDR3 runs 12 residues. The CDR3 DNA reads TGTGCCAGCAGCAAAGGCGCGGGTGAGCAGTTCTTC. Translated: CASSKGAGEQFF.

V and J are TRBV6-1 and TRBJ2-1; 7 bases align to TRBD2. The CDR3 loop spans 18 amino acids. Per the germline V gene, CDR1 is MNHNS and CDR2 is SASEGT. V shed 1 base, J shed 8 bases, and the junction held 17 bases outside the gene matches. The CDR3 here is CASSEVVRGGLIFDEQFF. CDR3 coding DNA: TGTGCCAGCAGTGAAGTTGTGAGGGGAGGGTTAATCTTCGATGAGCAGTTCTTC.

Concerning this clone itself: The junction shows a germline mismatch at one end, possibly a read error. J is TRBJ1-4 and V is TRBV4-1; no definite D call. Germline values: CDR1 MGHRA, CDR2 YSYEKL. The CDR3 is 14 amino acids. CDR3 in amino acids: CASSLEPHNLRATF. CDR3 DNA: TGCGCCAGCAGCCTCGAACCCCATAACCTCCGGGCCACCTTT.

J is TRBJ1-2 and V is TRBV6-4; tentatively, D is TRBD1 (6 bases). This CDR3 comprises 13 residues. V was shortened by 5 bases and J by 2 bases, with 9 bases between the two germline ends. Germline CDR1 and CDR2: MRHNA and SNTAGT. CDR3 bases: TGTGCCAGCAGTCCTACAGGGAACTATGGCTACACCTTC. It specifies CASSPTGNYGYTF.

This clone has more than one count but fewer than ten. The rearrangement links TRBV10-3 to TRBJ1-2, with TRBD1 matching over 9 bases. V lost 0 bases to trimming and J lost 7 bases; unmatched junction nucleotides: 3. The CDR3 is 14 amino acids. From germline, CDR1 is ENHRY and CDR2 SYGVKD. Written as DNA, the CDR3 is TGTGCCATCAGTGAGTCGGACAGGGGTTTTGGCTACACCTTC. Its translation is CAISESDRGFGYTF.

The chain links TRBV30 to TRBJ2-7, with 10 bases lining up with TRBD1. This CDR3 region has 14 residues. Trimming cost V 1 base and J 5 bases; bases outside gene matches: 5. CDR1 is GTSNPN and CDR2 is SVGIG in the germline V gene (reference sequence). The CDR3 nucleotides are TGTGCCTGGAGTGGAGGGACAGGGGAGGACGAGCAGTACTTC. Its protein is CAWSGGTGEDEQYF.

Only one count was recorded for this clone. The V call is TRBV24-1, the J call TRBJ2-1, with 7 bases matching TRBD1. CDR3 length equals 15 residues. The V gene's germline CDR1 is KGHDR and CDR2 SFDVKD. Trimming took 2 bases from V and 1 from J; bases not matched to a gene: 1. In DNA form, the CDR3 reads TGTGCCACCAGTGATTCGGACAGGTCCTACAATGAGCAGTTCTTC. Translation: CATSDSDRSYNEQFF.

The rearrangement uses TRBV6-5 and TRBJ2-3, with unresolved D. V shed 10 bases and J shed 4 bases, with 12 bases lying between them. The CDR3 has 12 residues. CDR1 and CDR2 (germline): MNHEY, SVGAGI. In DNA form, the CDR3 reads TGTGCCACCCGCCGCCGCGCAGATACGCAGTATTTT. Protein: CATRRRADTQYF.

The V gene is TRBV5-4, the J gene TRBJ2-7, with 11 bases aligning to TRBD2. CDR3 length equals 15 residues. The junction had 6 bases not matched to a gene; V was cut back by 4 bases and J by 3 bases. CDR1 is SGHNT, CDR2 YYREEE, per germline (reference sequence). The CDR3 loop reads CASSGTGTSGYEQYF. DNA for the CDR3: TGTGCCAGCAGCGGAACCGGGACTAGCGGCTACGAGCAGTACTTC. Full variable domain (remainder filled in from reference TRBV5-4 and TRBJ2-7): ETGVTQSPTHLIKTRGQQVTLRCSSQSGHNTVSWYQQALGQGPQFIFQYYREEENGRGNFPPRFSGLQFPNYSSELNVNALELDDSALYLCASSGTGTSGYEQYFGPGTRLTVT.

This clone was found once. The chain couples TRBV21-1 to TRBJ2-7; the table's D call, TRBD1, was not checked against the DNA. TRBV21-1 is a recognized pseudogene. This CDR3 contains 17 residues. CDR3 loop: CASSKTSPDRGVHEQYF. The CDR3 region has the DNA TGTGCCAGCAGCAAAACATCCCCCGACAGGGGCGTCCACGAGCAGTACTTC.

The rearrangement links TRBV14 to TRBJ1-4; D unclear. Trimming took off 3 bases at V and 2 bases at J, with 19 bases between the two ends. This CDR3 is built from 18 residues. The germline V gene has CDR1 SGHDN and CDR2 FVKESK. The CDR3 DNA reads TGTGCCAGCAGCCACTCCCCCCAGGTCTGGGGTACTAATGAAAAACTGTTTTTT. Residues: CASSHSPQVWGTNEKLFF.

A remark on this clone: Germline is not matched at one junction end, which may reflect a read error. The chain links TRBV27 to TRBJ2-3; tentative D call: TRBD2 (6 bases). CDR1 and CDR2 (germline): MNHEY, SMNVEV (reference sequence). CDR3 size: 12 residues. The DNA of the CDR3 is TGTGCCAGTAGTTCGGCGGGGGATACGCAGTATTTT. This encodes CASSSAGDTQYF.

The chain is built from TRBV6-2 or TRBV6-3 and TRBJ1-6; possible D gene TRBD1, 5 bases. The germline V and J ends were trimmed by 4 bases and 0 bases, with 19 bases remaining between them. CDR1 MNHEY and CDR2 SVGEGT come from the germline V gene. The CDR3 has 19 residues. The CDR3 sequence: CASSSLPGRSSSYNSPLHF. The CDR3 DNA reads as TGTGCCAGCAGTTCCCTACCGGGACGTTCGAGCTCCTATAATTCACCCCTCCACTTT.

The gene calls are TRBV29-1 and TRBJ1-2; TRBD1 matches 10 bases. With V trimmed by 3 bases and J by 11 bases, 3 bases remained unmatched. Germline V gives CDR1 SQVTM, CDR2 ANQGSEA. The CDR3 length is 11 residues. The CDR3 nucleotides are TGCAGCGTTGACGGACAGGGGGGTTACACCTTC. Translating gives CSVDGQGGYTF.

The V and J genes are TRBV5-1 and TRBJ2-5, with 12 nucleotides matching TRBD2. This CDR3 comprises 18 residues. The V gene end was trimmed by 3 bases and the J gene end by 5 bases; junction bases not matched to a gene: 14. In germline, CDR1 is SGHRS, CDR2 YFSETQ. The CDR3 loop is CASSSRTSGAPGVETQYF. The CDR3 nucleotides are TGCGCCAGCAGCTCAAGGACTAGCGGGGCCCCCGGGGTGGAGACCCAGTACTTC.

The rearrangement joins TRBV10-1 to TRBJ2-7, with D possibly being TRBD1 (6 bases). V dropped 6 bases and J dropped 2 bases, with 14 bases sitting between them. This CDR3 comprises 14 residues. Germline-derived CDR1 and CDR2 are WNHNN and SYGVQD (reference sequence). The CDR3 loop reads CASSPRGVPYEQYF. CDR3 bases: TGCGCCAGCAGCCCCAGGGGTGTCCCCTACGAGCAGTACTTC.

The rearrangement joins TRBV21-1 to TRBJ2-2. TRBV21-1 is a pseudogene segment. The CDR3 consists of 19 residues. The CDR3 coding sequence is TGTGCCAGCAGCCTTTCGAGTTGGGGGTGTAGCGCTTACACCGGGGAGCTGTTTTTT. It yields the protein CASSLSSWGCSAYTGELFF.

There are a few counts of this clone. The chain is built from TRBV27 and TRBJ1-2; TRBD1 might be the D (6 bases). Germline-derived CDR1 and CDR2 are MNHEY and SMNVEV (reference sequence). This CDR3 is 14 amino acids long. Trimming removed 5 bases at V and 6 bases at J, with 16 bases between. CDR3 in DNA: TGTGCCAGCAGTATGGAAGGGGGGTTCAATGGCTACACCTTC. Protein sequence: CASSMEGGFNGYTF.